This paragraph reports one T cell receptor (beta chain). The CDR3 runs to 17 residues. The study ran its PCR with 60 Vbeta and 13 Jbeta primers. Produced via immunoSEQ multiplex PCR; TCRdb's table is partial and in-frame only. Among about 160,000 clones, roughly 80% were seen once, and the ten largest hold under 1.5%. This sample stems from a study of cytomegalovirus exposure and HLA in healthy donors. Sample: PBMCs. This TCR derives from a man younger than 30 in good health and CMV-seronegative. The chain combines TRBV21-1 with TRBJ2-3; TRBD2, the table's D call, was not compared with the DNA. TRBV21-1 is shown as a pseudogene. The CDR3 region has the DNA TGTGCCAGCAGCAAGGCCCTCGAGGGAGTCTGCACAGATACGCAGTATTTT. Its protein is CASSKALEGVCTDTQYF.